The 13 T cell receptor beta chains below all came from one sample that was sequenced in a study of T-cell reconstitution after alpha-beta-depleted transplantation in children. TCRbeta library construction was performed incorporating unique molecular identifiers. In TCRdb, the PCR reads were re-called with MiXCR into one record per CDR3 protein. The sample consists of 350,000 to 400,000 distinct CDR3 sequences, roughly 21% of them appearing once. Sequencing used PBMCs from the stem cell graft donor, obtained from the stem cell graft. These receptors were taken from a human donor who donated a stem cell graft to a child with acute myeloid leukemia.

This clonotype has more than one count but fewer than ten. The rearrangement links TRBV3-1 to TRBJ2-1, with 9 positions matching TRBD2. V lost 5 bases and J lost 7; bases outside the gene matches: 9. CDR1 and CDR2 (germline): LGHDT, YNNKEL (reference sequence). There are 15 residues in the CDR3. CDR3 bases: TGTGCCAGCAGCAGAACTAGCGGGCAAAAGAATGAGCAGTTCTTC. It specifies CASSRTSGQKNEQFF.

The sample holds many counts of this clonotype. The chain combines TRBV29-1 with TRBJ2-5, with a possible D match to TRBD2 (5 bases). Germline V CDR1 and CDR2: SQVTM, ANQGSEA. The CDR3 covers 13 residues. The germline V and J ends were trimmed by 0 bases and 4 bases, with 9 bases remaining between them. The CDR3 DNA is TGCAGCGTTGAAGAAACGGGATCAGAGACCCAGTACTTC. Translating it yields CSVEETGSETQYF.

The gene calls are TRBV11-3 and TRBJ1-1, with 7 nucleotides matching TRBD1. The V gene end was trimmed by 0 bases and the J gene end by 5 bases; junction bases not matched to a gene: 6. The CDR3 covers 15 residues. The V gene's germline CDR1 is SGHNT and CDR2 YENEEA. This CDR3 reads CASSLDYRGGTEAFF. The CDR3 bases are TGTGCCAGCAGCTTAGATTACAGGGGCGGGACTGAAGCTTTCTTT.

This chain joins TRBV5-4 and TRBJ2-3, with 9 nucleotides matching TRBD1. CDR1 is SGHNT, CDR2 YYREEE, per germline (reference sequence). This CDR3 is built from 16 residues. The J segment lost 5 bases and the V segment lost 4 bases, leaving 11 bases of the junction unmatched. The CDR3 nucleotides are TGTGCCAGCAGCCCAACCCTTGACAGGGGGGGAGATACGCAGTATTTT. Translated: CASSPTLDRGGDTQYF. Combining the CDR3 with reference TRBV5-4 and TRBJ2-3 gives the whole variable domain ETGVTQSPTHLIKTRGQQVTLRCSSQSGHNTVSWYQQALGQGPQFIFQYYREEENGRGNFPPRFSGLQFPNYSSELNVNALELDDSALYLCASSPTLDRGGDTQYFGPGTRLTVL.

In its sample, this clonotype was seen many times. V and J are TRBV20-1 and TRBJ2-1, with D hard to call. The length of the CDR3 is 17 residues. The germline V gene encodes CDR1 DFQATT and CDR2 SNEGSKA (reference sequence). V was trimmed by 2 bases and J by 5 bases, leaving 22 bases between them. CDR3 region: CSARPSGFTPNHNEQFF. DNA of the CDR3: TGCAGTGCTAGACCTAGTGGTTTCACCCCAAATCACAATGAGCAGTTCTTC.

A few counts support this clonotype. The CDR3 here is CASRDIPRDAFF. The CDR3 DNA follows: TGTGCCAGCAGGGACATCCCCCGGGATGCTTTCTTT. The J gene is TRBJ1-1, the V gene TRBV28; D is perhaps TRBD1 (5 bases). Trimming removed 6 bases at V and 11 bases at J, with 16 bases between. CDR1 MDHEN and CDR2 SYDVKM come from the germline V gene. The CDR3 totals 12 residues.

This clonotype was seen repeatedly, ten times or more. For the CDR3, the DNA is TGCAGCGTTGAAAAGCGGGAGGGCCAGGAGACCCAGTACTTC. This gives the protein CSVEKREGQETQYF. The chain combines TRBV29-1 with TRBJ2-5; 10 bases line up with TRBD2. Germline V gene lookup returns CDR1 SQVTM and CDR2 ANQGSEA. J was trimmed by 5 bases and V by 2 bases; bases with no gene match: 5. The CDR3 sequence is 14 residues long.

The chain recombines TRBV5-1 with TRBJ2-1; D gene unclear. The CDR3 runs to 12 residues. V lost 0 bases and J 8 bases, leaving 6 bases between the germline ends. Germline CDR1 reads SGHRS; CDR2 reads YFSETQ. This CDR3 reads CASSLVWYEQFF. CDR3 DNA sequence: TGCGCCAGCAGCTTGGTTTGGTATGAGCAGTTCTTC.

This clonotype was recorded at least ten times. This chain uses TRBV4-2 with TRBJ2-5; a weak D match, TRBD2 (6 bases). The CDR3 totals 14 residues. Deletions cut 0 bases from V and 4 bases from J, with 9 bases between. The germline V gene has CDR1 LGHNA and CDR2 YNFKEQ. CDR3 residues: CASSQDYGRETQYF. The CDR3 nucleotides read TGTGCCAGCAGCCAAGATTACGGGAGAGAGACCCAGTACTTC.

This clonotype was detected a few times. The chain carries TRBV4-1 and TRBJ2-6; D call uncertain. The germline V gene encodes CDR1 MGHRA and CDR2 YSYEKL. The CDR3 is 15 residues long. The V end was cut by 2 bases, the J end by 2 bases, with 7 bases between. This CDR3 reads CASSQLSAGANVLTF. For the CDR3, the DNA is TGCGCCAGCAGCCAACTTTCGGCTGGGGCCAACGTCCTGACTTTC.

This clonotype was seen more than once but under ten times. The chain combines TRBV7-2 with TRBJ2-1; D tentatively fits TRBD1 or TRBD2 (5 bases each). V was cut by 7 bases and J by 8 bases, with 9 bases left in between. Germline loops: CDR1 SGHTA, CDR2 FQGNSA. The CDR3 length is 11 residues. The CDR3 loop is CASTWGHEQFF. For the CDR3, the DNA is TGTGCCAGCACCTGGGGACATGAGCAGTTCTTC. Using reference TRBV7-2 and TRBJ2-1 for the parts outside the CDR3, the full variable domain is GAGVSQSPSNKVTEKGKDVELRCDPISGHTALYWYRQSLGQGLEFLIYFQGNSAPDKSGLPSDRFSAERTGGSVSTLTIQRTQQEDSAVYLCASTWGHEQFFGPGTRLTVL.

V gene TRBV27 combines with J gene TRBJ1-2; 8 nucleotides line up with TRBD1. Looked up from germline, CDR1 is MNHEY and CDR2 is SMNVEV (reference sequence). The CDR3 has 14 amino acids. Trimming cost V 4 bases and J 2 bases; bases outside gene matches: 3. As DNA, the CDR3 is TGTGCCAGCAGTTCGGACAGGGCGAACTATGGCTACACCTTC. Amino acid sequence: CASSSDRANYGYTF.

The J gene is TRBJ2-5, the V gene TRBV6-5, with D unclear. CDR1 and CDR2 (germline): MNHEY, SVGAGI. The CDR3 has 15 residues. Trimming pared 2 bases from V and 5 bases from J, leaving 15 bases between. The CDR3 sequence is CASSYGPSLGETQYF. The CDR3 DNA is TGTGCCAGCAGTTACGGGCCAAGCTTGGGGGAGACCCAGTACTTC.